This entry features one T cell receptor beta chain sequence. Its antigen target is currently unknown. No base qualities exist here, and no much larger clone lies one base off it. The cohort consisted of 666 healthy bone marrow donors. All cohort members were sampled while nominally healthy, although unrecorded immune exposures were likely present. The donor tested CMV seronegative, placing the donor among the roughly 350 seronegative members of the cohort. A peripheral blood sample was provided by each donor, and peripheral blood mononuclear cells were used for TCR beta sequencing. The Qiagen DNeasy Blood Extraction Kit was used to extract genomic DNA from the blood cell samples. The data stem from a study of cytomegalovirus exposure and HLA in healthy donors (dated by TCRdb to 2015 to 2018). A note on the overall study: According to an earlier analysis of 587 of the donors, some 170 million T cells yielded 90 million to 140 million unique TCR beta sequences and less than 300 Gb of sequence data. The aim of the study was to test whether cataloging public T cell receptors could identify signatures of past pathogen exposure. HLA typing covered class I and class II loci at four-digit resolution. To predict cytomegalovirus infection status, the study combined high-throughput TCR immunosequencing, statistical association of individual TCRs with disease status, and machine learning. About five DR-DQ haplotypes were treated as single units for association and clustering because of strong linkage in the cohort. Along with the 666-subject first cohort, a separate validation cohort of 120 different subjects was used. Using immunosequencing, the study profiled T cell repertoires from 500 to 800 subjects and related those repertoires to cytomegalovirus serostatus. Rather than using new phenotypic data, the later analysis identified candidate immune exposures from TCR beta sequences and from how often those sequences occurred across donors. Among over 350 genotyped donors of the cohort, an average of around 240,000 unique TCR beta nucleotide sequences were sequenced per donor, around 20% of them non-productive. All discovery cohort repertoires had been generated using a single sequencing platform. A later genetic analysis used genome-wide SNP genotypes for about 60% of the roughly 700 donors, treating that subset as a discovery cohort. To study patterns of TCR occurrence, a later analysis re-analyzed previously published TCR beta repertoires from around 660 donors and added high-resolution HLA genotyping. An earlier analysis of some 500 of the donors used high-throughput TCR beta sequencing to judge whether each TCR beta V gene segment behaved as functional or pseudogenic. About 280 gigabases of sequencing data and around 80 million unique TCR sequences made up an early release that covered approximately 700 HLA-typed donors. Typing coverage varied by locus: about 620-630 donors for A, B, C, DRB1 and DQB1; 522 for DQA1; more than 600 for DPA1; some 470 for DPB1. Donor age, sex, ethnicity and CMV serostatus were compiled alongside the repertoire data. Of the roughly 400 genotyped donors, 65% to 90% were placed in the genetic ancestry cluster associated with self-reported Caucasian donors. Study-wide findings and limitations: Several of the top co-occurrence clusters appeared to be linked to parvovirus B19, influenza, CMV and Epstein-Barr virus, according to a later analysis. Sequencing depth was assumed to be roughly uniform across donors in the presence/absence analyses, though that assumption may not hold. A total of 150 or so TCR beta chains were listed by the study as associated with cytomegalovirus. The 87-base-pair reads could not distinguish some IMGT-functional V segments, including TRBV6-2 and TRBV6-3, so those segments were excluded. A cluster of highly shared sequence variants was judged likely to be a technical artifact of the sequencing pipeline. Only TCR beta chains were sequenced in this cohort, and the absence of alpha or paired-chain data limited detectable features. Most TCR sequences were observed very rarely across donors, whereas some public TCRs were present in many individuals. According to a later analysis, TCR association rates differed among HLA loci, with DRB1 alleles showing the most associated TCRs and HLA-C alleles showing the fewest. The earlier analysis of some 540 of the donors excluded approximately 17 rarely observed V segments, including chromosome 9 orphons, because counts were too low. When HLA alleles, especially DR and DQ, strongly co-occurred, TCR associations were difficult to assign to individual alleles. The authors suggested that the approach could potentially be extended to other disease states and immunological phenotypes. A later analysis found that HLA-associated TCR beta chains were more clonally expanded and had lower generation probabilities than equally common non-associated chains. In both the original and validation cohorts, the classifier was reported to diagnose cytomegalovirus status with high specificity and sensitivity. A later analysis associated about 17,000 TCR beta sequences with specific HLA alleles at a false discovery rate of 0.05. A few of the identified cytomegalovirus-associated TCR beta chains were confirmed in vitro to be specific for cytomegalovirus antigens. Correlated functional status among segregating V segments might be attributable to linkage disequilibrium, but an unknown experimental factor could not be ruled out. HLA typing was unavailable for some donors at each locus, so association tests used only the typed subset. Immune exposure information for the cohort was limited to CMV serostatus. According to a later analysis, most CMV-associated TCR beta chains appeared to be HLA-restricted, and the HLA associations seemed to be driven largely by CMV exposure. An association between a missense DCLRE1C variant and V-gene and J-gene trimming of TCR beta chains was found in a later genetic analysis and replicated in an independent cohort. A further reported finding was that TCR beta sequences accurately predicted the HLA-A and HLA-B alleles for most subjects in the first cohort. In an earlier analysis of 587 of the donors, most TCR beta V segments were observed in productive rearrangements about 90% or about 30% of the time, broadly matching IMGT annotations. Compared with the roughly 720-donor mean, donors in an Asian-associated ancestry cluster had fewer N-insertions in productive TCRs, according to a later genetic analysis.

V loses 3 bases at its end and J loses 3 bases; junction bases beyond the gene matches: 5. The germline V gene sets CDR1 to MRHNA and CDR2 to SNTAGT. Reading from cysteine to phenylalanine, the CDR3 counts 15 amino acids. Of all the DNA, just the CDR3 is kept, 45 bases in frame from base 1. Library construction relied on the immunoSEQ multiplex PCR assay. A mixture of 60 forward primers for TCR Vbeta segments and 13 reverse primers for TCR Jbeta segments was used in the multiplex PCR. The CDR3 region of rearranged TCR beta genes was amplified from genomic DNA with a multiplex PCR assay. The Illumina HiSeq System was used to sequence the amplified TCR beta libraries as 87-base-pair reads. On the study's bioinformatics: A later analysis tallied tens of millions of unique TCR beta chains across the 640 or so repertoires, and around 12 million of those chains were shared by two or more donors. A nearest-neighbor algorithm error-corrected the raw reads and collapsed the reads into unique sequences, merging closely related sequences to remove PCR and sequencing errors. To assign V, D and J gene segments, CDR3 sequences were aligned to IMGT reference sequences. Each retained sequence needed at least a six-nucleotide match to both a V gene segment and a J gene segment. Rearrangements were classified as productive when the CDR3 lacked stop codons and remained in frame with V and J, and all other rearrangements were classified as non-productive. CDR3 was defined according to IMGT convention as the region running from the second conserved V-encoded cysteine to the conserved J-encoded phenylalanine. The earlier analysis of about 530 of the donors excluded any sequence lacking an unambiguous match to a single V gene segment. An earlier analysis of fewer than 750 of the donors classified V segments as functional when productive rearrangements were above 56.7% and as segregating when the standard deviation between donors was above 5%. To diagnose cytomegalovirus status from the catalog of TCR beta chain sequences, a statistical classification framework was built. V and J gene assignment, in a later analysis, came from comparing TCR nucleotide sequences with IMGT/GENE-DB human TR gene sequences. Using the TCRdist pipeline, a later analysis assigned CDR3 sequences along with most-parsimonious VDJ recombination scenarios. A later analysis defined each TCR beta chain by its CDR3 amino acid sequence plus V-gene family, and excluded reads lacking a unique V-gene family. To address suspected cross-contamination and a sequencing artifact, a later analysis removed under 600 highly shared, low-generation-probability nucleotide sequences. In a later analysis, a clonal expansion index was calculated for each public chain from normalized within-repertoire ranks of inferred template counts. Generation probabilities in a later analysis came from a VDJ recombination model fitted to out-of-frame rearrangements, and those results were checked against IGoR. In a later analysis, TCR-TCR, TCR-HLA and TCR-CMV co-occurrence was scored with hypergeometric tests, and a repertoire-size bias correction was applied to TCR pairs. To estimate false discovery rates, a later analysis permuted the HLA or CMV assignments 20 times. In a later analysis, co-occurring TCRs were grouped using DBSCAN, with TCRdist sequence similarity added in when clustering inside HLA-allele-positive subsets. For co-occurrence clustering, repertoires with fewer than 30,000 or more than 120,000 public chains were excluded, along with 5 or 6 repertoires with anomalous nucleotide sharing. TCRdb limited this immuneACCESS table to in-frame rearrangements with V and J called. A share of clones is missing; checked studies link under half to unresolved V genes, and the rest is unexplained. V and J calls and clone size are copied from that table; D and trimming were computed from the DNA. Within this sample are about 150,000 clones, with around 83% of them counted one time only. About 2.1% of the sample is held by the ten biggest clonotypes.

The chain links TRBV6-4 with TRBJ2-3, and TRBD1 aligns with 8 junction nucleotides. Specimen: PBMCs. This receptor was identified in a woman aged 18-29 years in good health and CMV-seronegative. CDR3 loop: CASSDTTGVTDTQYF. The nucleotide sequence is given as TGTGCCAGCAGTGATACGACAGGGGTGACAGATACGCAGTATTTT.